This T cell receptor beta chain originates from a study of T cell responses to AZD1222 COVID-19 vaccine. TCRdb's table, derived via immunoSEQ multiplex PCR, lists solely in-frame clones and lacks some. Altogether approximately 150,000 clones are present, roughly 92% being singletons, with the ten largest covering roughly 3.9%. In the case of this clone: Its antigen is not known.

Study-level results: Repertoires were obtained solely post-peak T cell response. Nearly half of spike-specific TCRs reportedly go after variant regions that carry no mutations.

The CDR3 runs to 15 residues. Germline V CDR1 and CDR2: SGHVS, FQNEAQ. The ends were cut back, 5 bases at V and 1 base at J, with 11 bases in the middle. This specimen was peripheral blood, taken 28 days after the second AZD1222 dose. The receptor was derived from an adult who received the AZD1222 COVID-19 vaccine. The chain joins TRBV7-8 to TRBJ2-2; tentative D call: TRBD1 (6 bases). DNA of the CDR3: TGTGCCAGCAGCCGAGACAGGATGAACACCGGGGAGCTGTTTTTT. Its protein product is CASSRDRMNTGELFF.